Only a few counts were recorded for the clone carrying this TCR beta chain. The data were taken from a study of blood T cell repertoires in COVID-19. In the study's own analysis: Reference gene primer amplification in the assay estimated nucleated cell counts. The data were produced by immunoSEQ multiplex PCR, yet TCRdb's version contains in-frame clones alone and is incomplete. For V, J and clone size, that table is used; D and trimming come from the DNA. The data contain some 110,000 clones, 86% of them singletons. With 6 bases clipped from V and 2 bases from J, the junction kept 2 bases outside the gene matches. The CDR3 length is 13 residues. The germline V gene has CDR1 WNHNN and CDR2 SYGVQD (reference sequence).

The V gene is TRBV10-1, the J gene TRBJ2-7; TRBD2 matches 9 bases. The material sequenced was peripheral blood. This TCR derives from a man aged 65-85 years who had recovered from COVID-19. CDR3 region: CASRTSGAYEQYF. The DNA of the CDR3 is TGCGCCAGCAGGACTAGCGGCGCCTACGAGCAGTACTTC.